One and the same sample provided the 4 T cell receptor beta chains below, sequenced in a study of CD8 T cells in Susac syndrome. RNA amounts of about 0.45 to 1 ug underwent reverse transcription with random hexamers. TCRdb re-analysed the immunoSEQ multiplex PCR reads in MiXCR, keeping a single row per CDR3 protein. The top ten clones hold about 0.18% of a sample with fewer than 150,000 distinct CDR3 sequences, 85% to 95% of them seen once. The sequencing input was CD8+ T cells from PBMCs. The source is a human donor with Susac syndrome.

CDR3 bases: TGTGCCAGCAGTACGGGACTACAGAGCGAGCAGTACTTC. It yields the protein CASSTGLQSEQYF. V and J are TRBV6-5 and TRBJ2-7; the match to TRBD2 covers 7 bases. The germline CDR1 and CDR2 sequences are MNHEY and SVGAGI. This CDR3 region has 13 residues. J lost 6 bases, V lost 5 bases, and 7 bases had no gene match.

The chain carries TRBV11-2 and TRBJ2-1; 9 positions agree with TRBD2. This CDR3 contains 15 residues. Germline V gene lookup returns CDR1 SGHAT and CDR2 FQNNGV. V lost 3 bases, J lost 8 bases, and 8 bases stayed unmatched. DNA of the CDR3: TGTGCCAGCAGCTTCGTTATAGCGGGAGTGGATGAGCAGTTCTTC. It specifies CASSFVIAGVDEQFF. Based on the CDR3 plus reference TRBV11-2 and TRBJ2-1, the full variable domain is EAGVAQSPRYKIIEKRQSVAFWCNPISGHATLYWYQQILGQGPKLLIQFQNNGVVDDSQLPKDRFSAERLKGVDSTLKIQPAKLEDSAVYLCASSFVIAGVDEQFFGPGTRLTVL.

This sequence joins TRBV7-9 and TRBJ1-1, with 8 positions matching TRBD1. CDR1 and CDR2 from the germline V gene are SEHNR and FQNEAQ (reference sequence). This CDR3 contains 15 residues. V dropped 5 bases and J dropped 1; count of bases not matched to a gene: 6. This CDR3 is CASSRLDRGNTEAFF. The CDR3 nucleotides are TGTGCCAGCAGCCGCCTTGACAGGGGGAACACTGAAGCTTTCTTT.

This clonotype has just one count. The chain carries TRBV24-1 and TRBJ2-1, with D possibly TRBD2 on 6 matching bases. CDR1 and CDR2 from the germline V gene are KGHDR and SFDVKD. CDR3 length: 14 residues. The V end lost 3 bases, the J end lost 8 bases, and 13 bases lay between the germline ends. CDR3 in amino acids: CATSDPQTSYEQFF. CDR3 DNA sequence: TGTGCCACCAGTGATCCACAGACTAGTTATGAGCAGTTCTTC.